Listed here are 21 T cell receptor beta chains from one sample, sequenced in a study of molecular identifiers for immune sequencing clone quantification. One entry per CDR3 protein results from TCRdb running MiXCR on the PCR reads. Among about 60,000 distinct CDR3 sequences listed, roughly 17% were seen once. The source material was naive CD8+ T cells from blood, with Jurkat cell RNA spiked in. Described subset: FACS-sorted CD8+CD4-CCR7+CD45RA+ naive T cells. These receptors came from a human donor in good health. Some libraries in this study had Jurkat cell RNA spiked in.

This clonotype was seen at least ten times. The CDR3 sequence: CASSLKGINTEAFF. CDR3 bases: TGTGCCAGCAGTTTGAAGGGGATAAACACTGAAGCTTTCTTT. The V and J genes are TRBV27 and TRBJ1-1; tentatively, D is TRBD1 (5 bases). Germline assignment: CDR1 MNHEY and CDR2 SMNVEV (reference sequence). V shed 3 bases and J shed 2 bases, with 10 bases lying between them. This CDR3 region has 14 residues.

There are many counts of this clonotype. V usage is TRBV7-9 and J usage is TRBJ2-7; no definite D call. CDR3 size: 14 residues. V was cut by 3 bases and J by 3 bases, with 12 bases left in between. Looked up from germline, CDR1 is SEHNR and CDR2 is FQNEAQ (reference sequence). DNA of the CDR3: TGTGCCAGCAGCTTTCCGTCAGAGAACTACGAGCAGTACTTC. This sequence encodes CASSFPSENYEQYF.

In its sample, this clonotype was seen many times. The CDR3 sequence: CASSLIADARYNEQFF. CDR3 coding DNA: TGTGCCAGCAGCCTTATAGCGGACGCCCGTTACAATGAGCAGTTCTTC. V usage is TRBV7-9 and J usage is TRBJ2-1; the D gene is possibly TRBD2 (6 bases). The CDR3 contains 16 residues. Per the germline V gene, CDR1 is SEHNR and CDR2 is FQNEAQ (reference sequence). V was shortened by 5 bases and J by 4 bases, with 18 bases between the two germline ends.

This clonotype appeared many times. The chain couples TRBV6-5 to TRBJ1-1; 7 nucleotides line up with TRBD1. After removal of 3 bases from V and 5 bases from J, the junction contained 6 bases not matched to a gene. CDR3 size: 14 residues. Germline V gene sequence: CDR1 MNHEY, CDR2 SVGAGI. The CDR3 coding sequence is TGTGCCAGCAGTTATGGCAGGGGGAGGACTGAAGCTTTCTTT. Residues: CASSYGRGRTEAFF.

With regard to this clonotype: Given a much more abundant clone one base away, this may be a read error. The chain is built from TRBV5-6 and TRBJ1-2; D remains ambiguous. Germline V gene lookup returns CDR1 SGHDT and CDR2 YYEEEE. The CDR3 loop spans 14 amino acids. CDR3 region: CASSLKQVNYGYAF. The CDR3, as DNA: TGTGCCAGCAGCTTGAAACAAGTAAACTATGGCTACGCCTTC.

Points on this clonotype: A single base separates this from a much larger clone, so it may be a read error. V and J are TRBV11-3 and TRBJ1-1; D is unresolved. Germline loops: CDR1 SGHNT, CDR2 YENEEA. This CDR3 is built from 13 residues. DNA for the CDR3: TGTGCCAGCAGCGATAGGACGGAACCCCAGACTTCCTTT. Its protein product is CASSDRTEPQTSF.

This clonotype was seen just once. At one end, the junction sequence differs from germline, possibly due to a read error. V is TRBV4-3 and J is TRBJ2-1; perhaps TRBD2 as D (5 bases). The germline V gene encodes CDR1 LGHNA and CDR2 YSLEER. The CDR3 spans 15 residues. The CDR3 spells CASSHDGGSHNEQFF. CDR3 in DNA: TGCGCCAGCAGCCATGACGGAGGCTCCCACAATGAGCAGTTCTTC.

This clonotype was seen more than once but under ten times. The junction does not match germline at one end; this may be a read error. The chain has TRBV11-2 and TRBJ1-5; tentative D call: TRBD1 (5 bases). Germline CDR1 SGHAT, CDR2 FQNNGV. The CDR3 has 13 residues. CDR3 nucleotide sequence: TGTGCCAGCAGCTTGGGGGATTATCAGTCCCAGCATTTT. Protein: CASSLGDYQSQHF.

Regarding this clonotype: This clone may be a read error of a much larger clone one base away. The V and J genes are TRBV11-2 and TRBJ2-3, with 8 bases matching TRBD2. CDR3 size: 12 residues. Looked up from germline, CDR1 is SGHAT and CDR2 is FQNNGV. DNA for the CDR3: TGTGCCACAAGCGGGGGTACAGATACGCGGTATTTT. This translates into CATSGGTDTRYF.

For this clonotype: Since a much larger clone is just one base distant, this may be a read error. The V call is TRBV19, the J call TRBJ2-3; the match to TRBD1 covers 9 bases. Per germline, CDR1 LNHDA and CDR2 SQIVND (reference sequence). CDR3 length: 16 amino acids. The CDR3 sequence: CACSMGWTGGTDTQYF. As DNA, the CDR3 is TGTGCCTGTAGTATGGGGTGGACAGGGGGCACAGATACGCAGTATTTT.

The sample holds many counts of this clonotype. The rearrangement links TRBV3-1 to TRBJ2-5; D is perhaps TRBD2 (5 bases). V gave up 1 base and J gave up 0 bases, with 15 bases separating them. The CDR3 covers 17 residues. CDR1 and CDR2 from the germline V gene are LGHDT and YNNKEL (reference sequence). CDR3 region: CASSQVVLRRNQETQYF. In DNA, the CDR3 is TGTGCCAGCAGCCAAGTTGTGTTGCGGAGGAACCAAGAGACCCAGTACTTC.

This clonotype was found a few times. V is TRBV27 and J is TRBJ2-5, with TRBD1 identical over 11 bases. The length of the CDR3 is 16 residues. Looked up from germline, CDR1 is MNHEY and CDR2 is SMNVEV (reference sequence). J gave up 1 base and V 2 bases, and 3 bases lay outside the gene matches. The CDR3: CASSLIGTGGQETQYF. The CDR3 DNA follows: TGTGCCAGCAGTTTAATCGGGACAGGGGGCCAAGAGACCCAGTACTTC.

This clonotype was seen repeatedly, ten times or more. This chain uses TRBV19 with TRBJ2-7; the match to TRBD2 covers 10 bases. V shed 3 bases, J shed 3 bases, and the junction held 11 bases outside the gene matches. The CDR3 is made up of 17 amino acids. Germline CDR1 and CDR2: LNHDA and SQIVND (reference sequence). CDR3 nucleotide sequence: TGTGCCAGTAGTATTGGGGCCGGGACTAGCGCGTTCTACGAGCAGTACTTC. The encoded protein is CASSIGAGTSAFYEQYF.

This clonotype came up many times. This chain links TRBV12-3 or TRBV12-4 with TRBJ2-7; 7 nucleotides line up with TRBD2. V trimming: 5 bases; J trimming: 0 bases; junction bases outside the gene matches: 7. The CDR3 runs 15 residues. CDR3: CASSPLGGSSYEQYF. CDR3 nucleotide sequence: TGTGCCAGCAGTCCTCTTGGCGGGAGCTCCTACGAGCAGTACTTC.

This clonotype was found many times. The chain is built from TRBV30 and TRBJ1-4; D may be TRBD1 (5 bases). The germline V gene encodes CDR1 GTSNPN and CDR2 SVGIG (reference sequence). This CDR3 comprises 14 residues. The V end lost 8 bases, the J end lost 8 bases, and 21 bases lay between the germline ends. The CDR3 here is CAGLLQEQEEKLFF. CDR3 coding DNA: TGTGCCGGACTCTTACAGGAACAAGAAGAAAAACTGTTTTTT.

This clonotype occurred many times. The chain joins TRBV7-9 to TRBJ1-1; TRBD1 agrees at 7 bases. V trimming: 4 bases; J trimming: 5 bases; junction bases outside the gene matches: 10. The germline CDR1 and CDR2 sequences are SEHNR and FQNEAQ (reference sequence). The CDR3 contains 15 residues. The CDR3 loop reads CASSSAGRGGTEAFF. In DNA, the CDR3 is TGTGCCAGCAGCTCGGCGGGCAGGGGGGGGACTGAAGCTTTCTTT.

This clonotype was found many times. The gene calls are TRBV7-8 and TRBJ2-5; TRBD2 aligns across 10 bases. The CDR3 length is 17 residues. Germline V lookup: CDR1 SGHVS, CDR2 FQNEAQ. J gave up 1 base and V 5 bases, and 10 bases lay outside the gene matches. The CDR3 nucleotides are TGTGCCAGCAGCCCTCGACTAGCGGGCGTAGTCCAAGAGACCCAGTACTTC. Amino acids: CASSPRLAGVVQETQYF.

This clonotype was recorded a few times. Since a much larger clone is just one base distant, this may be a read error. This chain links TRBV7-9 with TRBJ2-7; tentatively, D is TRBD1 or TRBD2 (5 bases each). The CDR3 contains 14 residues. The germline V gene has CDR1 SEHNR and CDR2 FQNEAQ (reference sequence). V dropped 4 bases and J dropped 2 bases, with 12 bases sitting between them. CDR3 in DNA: TGTGCCAGCAGCTGGGGACCAGCAGCCTACGAGCAGTACTTC. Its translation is CASSWGPAAYEQYF.

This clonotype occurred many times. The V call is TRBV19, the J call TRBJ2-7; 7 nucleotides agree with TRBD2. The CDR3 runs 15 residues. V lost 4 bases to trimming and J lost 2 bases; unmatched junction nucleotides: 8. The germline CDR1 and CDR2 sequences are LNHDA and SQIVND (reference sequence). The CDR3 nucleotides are TGTGCCAGTAGTAACAGGCTCGCGGGGGCCTACGAGCAGTACTTC. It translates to CASSNRLAGAYEQYF.

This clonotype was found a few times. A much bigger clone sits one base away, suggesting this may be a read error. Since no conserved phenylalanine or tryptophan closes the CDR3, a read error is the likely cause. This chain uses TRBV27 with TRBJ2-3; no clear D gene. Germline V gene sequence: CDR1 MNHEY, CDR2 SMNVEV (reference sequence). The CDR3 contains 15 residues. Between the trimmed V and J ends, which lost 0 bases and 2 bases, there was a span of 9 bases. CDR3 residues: CASSLSARTTDTQYL. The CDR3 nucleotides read TGTGCCAGCAGTTTATCGGCAAGAACCACAGATACGCAGTATCTT.

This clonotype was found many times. CDR3 DNA: TGCAGTGCTGCAAGCCCCGGGACAGGGTTATCTTGGGCCCAGCATTTT. Translating it yields CSAASPGTGLSWAQHF. The J gene is TRBJ1-5, the V gene TRBV20-1; 9 positions match TRBD1. The trim removed 5 bases at V and 11 bases at J, leaving 19 bases unmatched. Per the germline V gene, CDR1 is DFQATT and CDR2 is SNEGSKA (reference sequence). The CDR3 consists of 16 residues.